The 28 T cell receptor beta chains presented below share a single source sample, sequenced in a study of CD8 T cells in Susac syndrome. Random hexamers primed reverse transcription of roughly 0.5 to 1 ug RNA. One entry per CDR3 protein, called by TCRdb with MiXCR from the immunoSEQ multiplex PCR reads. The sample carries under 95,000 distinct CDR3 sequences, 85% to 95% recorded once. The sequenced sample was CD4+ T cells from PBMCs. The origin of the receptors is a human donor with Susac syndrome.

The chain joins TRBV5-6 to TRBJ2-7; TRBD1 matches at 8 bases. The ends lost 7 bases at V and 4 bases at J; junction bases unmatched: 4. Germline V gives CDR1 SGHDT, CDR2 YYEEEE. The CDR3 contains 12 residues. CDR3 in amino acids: CASGTGSYEQYF. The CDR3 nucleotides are TGTGCCAGCGGGACAGGATCTTACGAGCAGTACTTC.

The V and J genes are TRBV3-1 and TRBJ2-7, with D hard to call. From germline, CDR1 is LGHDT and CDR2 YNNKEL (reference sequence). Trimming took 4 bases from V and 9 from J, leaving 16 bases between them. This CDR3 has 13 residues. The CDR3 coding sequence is TGTGCCAGCAGCCTACGAAACGAGATGGGGCAGTACTTC. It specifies CASSLRNEMGQYF.

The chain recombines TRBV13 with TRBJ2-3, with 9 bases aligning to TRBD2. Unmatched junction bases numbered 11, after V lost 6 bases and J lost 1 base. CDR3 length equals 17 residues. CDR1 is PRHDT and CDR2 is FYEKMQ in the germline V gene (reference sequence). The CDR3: CASSSFSKRGGTDTQYF. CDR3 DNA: TGTGCCAGCAGTTCCTTCTCCAAGCGGGGGGGCACAGATACGCAGTATTTT.

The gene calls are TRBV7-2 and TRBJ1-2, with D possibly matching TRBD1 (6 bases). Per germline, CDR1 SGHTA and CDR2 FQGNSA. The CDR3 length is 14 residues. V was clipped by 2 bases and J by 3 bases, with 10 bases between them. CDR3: CASSLSTGDYGYTF. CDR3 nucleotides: TGTGCCAGCAGCTTATCGACAGGAGACTATGGCTACACCTTC.

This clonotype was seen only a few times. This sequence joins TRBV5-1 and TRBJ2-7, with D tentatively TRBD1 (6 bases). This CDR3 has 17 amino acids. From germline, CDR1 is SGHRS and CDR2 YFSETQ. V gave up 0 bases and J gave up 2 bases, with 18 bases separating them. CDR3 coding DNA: TGCGCCAGCAGCTTGGGAGTTCCCGGGACACACACCTACGAGCAGTACTTC. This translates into CASSLGVPGTHTYEQYF.

For the CDR3, the DNA is TGTGCCAGCAGCTTAGCTGGTCGGGGGGATTACGAGCAGTACTTC. Translation gives CASSLAGRGDYEQYF. The gene calls are TRBV7-9 and TRBJ2-7; 7 nucleotides align to TRBD2. There are 15 residues in the CDR3. The germline gives CDR1 SEHNR, CDR2 FQNEAQ (reference sequence). Unmatched junction bases numbered 6, after V lost 0 bases and J lost 4 bases.

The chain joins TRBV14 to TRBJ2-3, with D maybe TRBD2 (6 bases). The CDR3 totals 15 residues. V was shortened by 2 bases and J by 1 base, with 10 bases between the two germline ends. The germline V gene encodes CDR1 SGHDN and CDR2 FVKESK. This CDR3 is CASSQLASGTDTQYF. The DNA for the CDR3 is TGTGCCAGCAGCCAACTAGCGTCAGGCACAGATACGCAGTATTTT. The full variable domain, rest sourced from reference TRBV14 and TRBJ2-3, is EAGVTQFPSHSVIEKGQTVTLRCDPISGHDNLYWYRRVMGKEIKFLLHFVKESKQDESGMPNNRFLAERTGGTYSTLKVQPAELEDSGVYFCASSQLASGTDTQYFGPGTRLTVL.

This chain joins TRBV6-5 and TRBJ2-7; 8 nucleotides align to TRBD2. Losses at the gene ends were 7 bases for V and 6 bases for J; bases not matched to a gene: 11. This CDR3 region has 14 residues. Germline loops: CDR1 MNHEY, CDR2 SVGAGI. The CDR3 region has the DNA TGTGCCAGCACTCCGCGGGGGGCGGCCGGCGAGCAGTACTTC. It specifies CASTPRGAAGEQYF.

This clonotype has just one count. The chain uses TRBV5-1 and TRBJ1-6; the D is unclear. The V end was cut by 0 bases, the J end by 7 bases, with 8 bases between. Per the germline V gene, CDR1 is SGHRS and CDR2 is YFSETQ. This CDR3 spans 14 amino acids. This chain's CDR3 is CASSLETFNSPLHF. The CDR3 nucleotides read TGCGCCAGCAGCTTGGAAACCTTCAATTCACCCCTCCACTTT.

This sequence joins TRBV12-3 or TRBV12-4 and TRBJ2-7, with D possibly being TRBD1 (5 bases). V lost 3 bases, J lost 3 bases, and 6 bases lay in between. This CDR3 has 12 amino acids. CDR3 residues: CASSFRGYEQYF. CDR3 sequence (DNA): TGTGCCAGCAGTTTTAGGGGCTACGAGCAGTACTTC.

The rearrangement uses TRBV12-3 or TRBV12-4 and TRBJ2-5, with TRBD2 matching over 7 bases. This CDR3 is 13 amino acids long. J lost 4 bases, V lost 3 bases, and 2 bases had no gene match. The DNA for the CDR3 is TGTGCCAGCAGTTTCGGGAGGAGAGAGACCCAGTACTTC. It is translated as CASSFGRRETQYF.

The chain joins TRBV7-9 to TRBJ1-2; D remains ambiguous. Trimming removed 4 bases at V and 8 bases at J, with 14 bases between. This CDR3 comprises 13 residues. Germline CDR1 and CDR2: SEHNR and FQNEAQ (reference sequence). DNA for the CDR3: TGTGCCAGCAGCTCACGACGGTTAGGGGGCTACACCTTC. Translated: CASSSRRLGGYTF.

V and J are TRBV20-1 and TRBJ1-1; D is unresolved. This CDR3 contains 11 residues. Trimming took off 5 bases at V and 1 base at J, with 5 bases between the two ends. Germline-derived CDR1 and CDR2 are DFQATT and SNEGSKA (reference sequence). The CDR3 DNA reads TGCAGTGCTCGACAGAACACTGAAGCTTTCTTT. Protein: CSARQNTEAFF.

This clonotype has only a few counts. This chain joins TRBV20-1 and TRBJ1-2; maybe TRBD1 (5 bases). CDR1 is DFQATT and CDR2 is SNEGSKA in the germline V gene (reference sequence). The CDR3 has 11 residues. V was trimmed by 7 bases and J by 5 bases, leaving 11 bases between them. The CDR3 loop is CSVGTDYGYTF. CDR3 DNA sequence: TGCAGTGTTGGGACGGATTATGGCTACACCTTC.

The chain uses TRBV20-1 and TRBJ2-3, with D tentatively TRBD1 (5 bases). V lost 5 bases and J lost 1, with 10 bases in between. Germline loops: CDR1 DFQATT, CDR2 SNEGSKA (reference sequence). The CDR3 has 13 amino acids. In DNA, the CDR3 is TGCAGTGCTGGTCAGACAGGCACAGATACGCAGTATTTT. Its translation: CSAGQTGTDTQYF.

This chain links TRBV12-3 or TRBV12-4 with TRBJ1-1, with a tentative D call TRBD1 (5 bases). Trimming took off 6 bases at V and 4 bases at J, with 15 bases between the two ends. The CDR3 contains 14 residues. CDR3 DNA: TGTGCCAGCAGCTTGGGGGTAGAGGGCACTGAAGCTTTCTTT. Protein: CASSLGVEGTEAFF.

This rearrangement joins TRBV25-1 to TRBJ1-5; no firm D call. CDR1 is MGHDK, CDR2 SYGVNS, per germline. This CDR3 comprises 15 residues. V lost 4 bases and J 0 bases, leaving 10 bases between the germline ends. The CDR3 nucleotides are TGTGCCAGCAGTGCTGGGGTCGATAGCAATCAGCCCCAGCATTTT. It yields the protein CASSAGVDSNQPQHF.

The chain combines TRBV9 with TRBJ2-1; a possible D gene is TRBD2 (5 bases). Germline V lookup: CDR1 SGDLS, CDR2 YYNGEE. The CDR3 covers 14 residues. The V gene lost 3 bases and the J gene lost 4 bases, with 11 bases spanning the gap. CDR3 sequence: CASSGPGIYNEQFF. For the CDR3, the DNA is TGTGCCAGCAGCGGTCCCGGGATTTACAATGAGCAGTTCTTC.

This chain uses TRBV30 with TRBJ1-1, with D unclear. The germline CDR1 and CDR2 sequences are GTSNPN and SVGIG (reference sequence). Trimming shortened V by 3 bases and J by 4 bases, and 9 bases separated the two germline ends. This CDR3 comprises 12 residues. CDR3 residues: CAWRSWATEAFF. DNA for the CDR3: TGTGCCTGGAGGTCATGGGCCACTGAAGCTTTCTTT.

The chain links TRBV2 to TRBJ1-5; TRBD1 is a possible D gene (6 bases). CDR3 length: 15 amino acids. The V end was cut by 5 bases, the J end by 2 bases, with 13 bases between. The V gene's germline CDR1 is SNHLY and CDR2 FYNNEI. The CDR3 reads CASSYTGLGNQPQHF. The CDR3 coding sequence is TGTGCCAGCAGTTATACAGGGTTAGGCAATCAGCCCCAGCATTTT. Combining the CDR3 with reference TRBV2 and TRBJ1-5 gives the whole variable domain EPEVTQTPSHQVTQMGQEVILRCVPISNHLYFYWYRQILGQKVEFLVSFYNNEISEKSEIFDDQFSVERPDGSNFTLKIRSTKLEDSAMYFCASSYTGLGNQPQHFGDGTRLSIL.

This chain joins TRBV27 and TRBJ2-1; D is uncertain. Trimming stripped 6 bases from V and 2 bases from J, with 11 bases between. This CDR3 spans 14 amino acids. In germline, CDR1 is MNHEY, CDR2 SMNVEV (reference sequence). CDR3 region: CASSPKVTYNEQFF. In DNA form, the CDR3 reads TGTGCCAGCAGCCCAAAAGTTACCTACAATGAGCAGTTCTTC.

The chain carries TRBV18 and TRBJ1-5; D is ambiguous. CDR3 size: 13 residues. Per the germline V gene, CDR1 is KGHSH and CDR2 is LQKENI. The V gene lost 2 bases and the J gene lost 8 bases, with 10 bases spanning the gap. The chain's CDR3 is CASSPEAPEPQHF. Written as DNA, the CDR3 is TGTGCCAGCTCACCAGAGGCCCCTGAGCCCCAGCATTTT.

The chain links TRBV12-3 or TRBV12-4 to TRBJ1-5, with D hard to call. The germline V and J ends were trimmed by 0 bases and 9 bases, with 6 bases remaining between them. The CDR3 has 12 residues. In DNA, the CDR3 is TGTGCCAGCAGTTTAGCCCCTTCGCCCCAGCATTTT. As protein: CASSLAPSPQHF.

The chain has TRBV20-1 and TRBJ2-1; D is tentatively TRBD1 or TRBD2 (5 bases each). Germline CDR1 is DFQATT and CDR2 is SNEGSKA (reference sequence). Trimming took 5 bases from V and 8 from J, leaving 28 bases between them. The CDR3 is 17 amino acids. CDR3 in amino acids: CSARSVLVGVEFHEQFF. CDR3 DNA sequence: TGCAGTGCTCGCTCCGTACTAGTGGGGGTGGAGTTCCATGAGCAGTTCTTC.

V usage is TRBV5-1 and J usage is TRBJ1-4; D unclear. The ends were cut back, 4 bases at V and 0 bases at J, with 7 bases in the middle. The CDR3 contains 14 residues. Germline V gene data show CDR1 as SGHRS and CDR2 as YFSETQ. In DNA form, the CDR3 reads TGCGCCAGCAGCGCGGCCACAACTAATGAAAAACTGTTTTTT. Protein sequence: CASSAATTNEKLFF.

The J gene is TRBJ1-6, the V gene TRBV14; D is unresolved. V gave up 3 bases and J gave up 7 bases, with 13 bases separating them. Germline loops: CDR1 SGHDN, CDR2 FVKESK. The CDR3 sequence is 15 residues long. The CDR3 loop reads CASSQEQSWNSPLHF. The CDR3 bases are TGTGCCAGCAGCCAGGAACAGTCGTGGAATTCACCCCTCCACTTT. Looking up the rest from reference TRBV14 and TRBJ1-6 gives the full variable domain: EAGVTQFPSHSVIEKGQTVTLRCDPISGHDNLYWYRRVMGKEIKFLLHFVKESKQDESGMPNNRFLAERTGGTYSTLKVQPAELEDSGVYFCASSQEQSWNSPLHFGNGTRLTVT.

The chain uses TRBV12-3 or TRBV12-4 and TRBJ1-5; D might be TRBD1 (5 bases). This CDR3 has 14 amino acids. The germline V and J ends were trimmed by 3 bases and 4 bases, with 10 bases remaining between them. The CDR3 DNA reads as TGTGCCAGCAGTTTGCAGGGAAGGAATCAGCCCCAGCATTTT. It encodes CASSLQGRNQPQHF.

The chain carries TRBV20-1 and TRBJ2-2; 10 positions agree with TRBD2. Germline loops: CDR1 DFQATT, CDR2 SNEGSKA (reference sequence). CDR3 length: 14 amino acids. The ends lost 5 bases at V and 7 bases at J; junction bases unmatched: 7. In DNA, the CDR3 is TGCAGTGCTGCACGAGCGGGGGGGATCGGGGAGCTGTTTTTT. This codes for CSAARAGGIGELFF.